This TCR beta chain was captured by sequencing in a study of tumor-infiltrating lymphocytes in primary liver carcinoma. Regarding the study as a whole: Tumors had a top-250-clone fraction that was significantly higher than blood (p = 0.039). Researchers found tumor-adjacent and tumor-blood pairs overlapped less than tumor region pairs.

Production of TCR beta cDNA used roughly 500 ng total RNA together with a constant-region primer. For TCR beta, libraries were produced by three nested multiplex PCR rounds using slightly modified ARM-PCR. Two initial PCR rounds of roughly 10 cycles each paired TRBV1-TRBV30 forward primers with a C-beta reverse primer. TCRdb ran MiXCR on the multiplex PCR reads and lists one entry per CDR3 protein. The table lists about 32,000 distinct CDR3 sequences, roughly 74% of them singletons. Unsorted bulk tissue (roughly 17-33 mg) underwent RNA and DNA co-extraction. Donors underwent surgery for histopathologically diagnosed primary liver carcinoma. Every tumor contributed samples taken at five separate regions. This CDR3 has 17 residues. The germline V gene has CDR1 LGHNA and CDR2 YSLEER. Concerning this clonotype: The antigen is undetermined. The junction departs from germline at one end; a sequencing error may be responsible.

The rearrangement uses TRBV4-3 and TRBJ2-7; TRBD1 aligns across 9 bases. Sequenced input: liver tumor tissue from sampling region 4. This sample's subset: tumor region T4, right-lateral pole. This receptor was identified in a middle-aged man with primary liver carcinoma and hepatitis B virus infection. CDR3 in DNA: TGCGCCAGCAGCCAAGGAGCACCCGGGACAGGGCAGTACGAGCAGTATTTC. Translation: CASSQGAPGTGQYEQYF.